Listed below are T cell receptor beta chains from one sample, sequenced in a study of shared clonotypes between healthy human individuals. Sequencing used immunoSEQ multiplex PCR; TCRdb keeps in-frame clones, though not all of them. The profile shows roughly 330,000 clones, roughly 70% of them singletons. The specimen sequenced was memory CD4+ T cells sorted from blood. These TCRs come from a man aged 30 to 39 in good health. The CDR3 runs from the conserved cysteine through the conserved F or W.

v_call: TRBV11-3; j_call: TRBJ2-1; cdr3_aa: CASSLDPVNQFF
v_call: TRBV12-2; j_call: TRBJ1-5; cdr3_aa: CASRLEQIGRDGPQHF
v_call: TRBV25-1; j_call: TRBJ2-5; cdr3_aa: CASAQGNEETQYF
v_call: TRBV19; j_call: TRBJ1-2; cdr3_aa: CASSIVGRDVYGYTF
v_call: TRBV7-7; j_call: TRBJ2-1; cdr3_aa: CASSAHLGEQFF
v_call: TRBV29-1; j_call: TRBJ2-5; cdr3_aa: CSVVGLAGVNQETQYF
v_call: TRBV7-3; j_call: TRBJ2-5; cdr3_aa: CASSSTGGTETQYF
v_call: TRBV27; j_call: TRBJ1-1; cdr3_aa: CASSLWVGSMNTEAFF
v_call: TRBV6-1; j_call: TRBJ2-1; cdr3_aa: CASSELSGWQFF
v_call: TRBV7-2; j_call: TRBJ1-1; cdr3_aa: CASSYHPGGGTEAFF
v_call: TRBV5-4; j_call: TRBJ2-3; cdr3_aa: CASSSDSSGAQYF
v_call: TRBV7-9; j_call: TRBJ1-6; cdr3_aa: CASSLSRGNSPLHF
v_call: TRBV5-4; j_call: TRBJ2-7; cdr3_aa: CASSLVGDEQYF
v_call: TRBV7-9; j_call: TRBJ1-1; cdr3_aa: CASSLDRRMAFF
v_call: TRBV19; j_call: TRBJ2-7; cdr3_aa: CASSPGQTPYEQYF
v_call: TRBV5-1; j_call: TRBJ2-3; cdr3_aa: CASSLVTGGRDTQYF
v_call: TRBV19; j_call: TRBJ1-3; cdr3_aa: CASEQGSGNTIYF
v_call: TRBV18; j_call: TRBJ2-7; cdr3_aa: CASSLGQVLTYEQYF
v_call: TRBV6-5; j_call: TRBJ1-4; cdr3_aa: CASRDRRNEKLFF
v_call: TRBV10-3; j_call: TRBJ2-1; cdr3_aa: CAINPGQVDNEQFF
v_call: TRBV27; j_call: TRBJ1-2; cdr3_aa: CASKSRGGRGYTF
v_call: TRBV29-1; j_call: TRBJ2-3; cdr3_aa: CSVEGTQGAGTDTQYF
v_call: TRBV15; j_call: TRBJ1-2; cdr3_aa: CATSRDRDRLYGYTF
v_call: TRBV19; j_call: TRBJ2-1; cdr3_aa: CASRGLAGGSYNEQFF
v_call: TRBV7-3; j_call: TRBJ1-5; cdr3_aa: CASSSDRVNQPQHF
v_call: TRBV7-8; j_call: TRBJ2-1; cdr3_aa: CASRRTGTGLNEQFF
v_call: TRBV30; j_call: TRBJ1-2; cdr3_aa: CAWSKHPTSNYGYTF
v_call: TRBV5-8; j_call: TRBJ2-1; cdr3_aa: CASSLIGSPSYNEQFF
v_call: TRBV6-1; j_call: TRBJ2-3; cdr3_aa: CASSALAGVLSTDTQYF
v_call: TRBV2; j_call: TRBJ1-3; cdr3_aa: CASSEGQEAGNTIYF
v_call: TRBV6-1; j_call: TRBJ2-7; cdr3_aa: CASNLQGASYEQYF
v_call: TRBV13; j_call: TRBJ1-2; cdr3_aa: CASNRTPNYGYTF
v_call: TRBV19; j_call: TRBJ2-2; cdr3_aa: CASSIIASNTGELFF
v_call: TRBV7-9; j_call: TRBJ2-6; cdr3_aa: CASSLRGSGANVLTF
v_call: TRBV11-1; j_call: TRBJ2-7; cdr3_aa: CASSLEAGRSYEQYF
v_call: TRBV7-6; j_call: TRBJ2-1; cdr3_aa: CASSTRQGSYNEQFF
v_call: TRBV5-6; j_call: TRBJ2-2; cdr3_aa: CASSLAWDTGELFF
v_call: TRBV28; j_call: TRBJ2-7; cdr3_aa: CASSPPYQEQYF
v_call: TRBV9; j_call: TRBJ1-3; cdr3_aa: CASSLGGTASGNTIYF
v_call: TRBV29-1; j_call: TRBJ2-5; cdr3_aa: CTASGDGRGWETQYF
v_call: TRBV7-8; j_call: TRBJ2-3; cdr3_aa: CASSLEGGRDTQYF